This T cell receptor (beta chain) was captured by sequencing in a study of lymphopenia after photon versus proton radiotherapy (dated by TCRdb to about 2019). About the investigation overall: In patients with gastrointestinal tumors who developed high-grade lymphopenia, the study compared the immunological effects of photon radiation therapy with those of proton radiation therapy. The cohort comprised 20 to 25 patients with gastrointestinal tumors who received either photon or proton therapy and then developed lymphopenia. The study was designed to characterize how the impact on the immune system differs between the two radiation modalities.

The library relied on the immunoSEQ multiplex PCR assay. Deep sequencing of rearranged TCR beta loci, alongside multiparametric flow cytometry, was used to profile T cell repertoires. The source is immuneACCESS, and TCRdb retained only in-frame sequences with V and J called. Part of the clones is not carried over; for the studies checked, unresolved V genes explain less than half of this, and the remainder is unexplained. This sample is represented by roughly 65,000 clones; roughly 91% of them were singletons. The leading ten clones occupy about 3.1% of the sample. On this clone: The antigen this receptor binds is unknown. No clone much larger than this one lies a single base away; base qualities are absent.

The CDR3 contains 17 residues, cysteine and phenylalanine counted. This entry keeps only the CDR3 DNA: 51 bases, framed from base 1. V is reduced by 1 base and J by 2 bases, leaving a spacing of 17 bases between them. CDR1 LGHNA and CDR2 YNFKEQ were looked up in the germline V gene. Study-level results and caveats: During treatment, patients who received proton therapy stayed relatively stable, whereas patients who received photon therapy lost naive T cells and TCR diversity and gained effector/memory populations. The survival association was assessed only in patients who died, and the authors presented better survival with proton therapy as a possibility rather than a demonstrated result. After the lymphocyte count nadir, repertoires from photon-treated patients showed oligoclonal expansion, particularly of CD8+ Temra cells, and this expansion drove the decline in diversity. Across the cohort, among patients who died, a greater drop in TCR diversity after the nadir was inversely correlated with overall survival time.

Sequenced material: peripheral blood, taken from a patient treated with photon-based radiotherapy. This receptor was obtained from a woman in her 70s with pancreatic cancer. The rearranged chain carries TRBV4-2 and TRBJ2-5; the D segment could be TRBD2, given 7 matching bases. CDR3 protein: CASSQGSVGGAQETQYF. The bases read TGTGCCAGCAGCCAAGGGTCCGTTGGGGGGGCACAAGAGACCCAGTACTTC.